Shown below are 10 T cell receptor beta chains from a single sample sequenced in a study of PD-L1 blockade in urothelial cancer. Assay used: immunoSEQ multiplex PCR; TCRdb lists only in-frame clones, some missing. The sample lists some 90,000 clones; roughly 90% were seen once. As for time point: pretreatment peripheral blood. Sample: PBMCs, taken around atezolizumab (anti-PD-L1) treatment. The receptors stem from a woman of 80 years or more with urothelial cancer.

V is TRBV28 and J is TRBJ1-2; weak D call: TRBD1 (6 bases). The germline gives CDR1 MDHEN, CDR2 SYDVKM. V gave up 10 bases and J gave up 4 bases, with 13 bases separating them. This CDR3 has 12 amino acids. CDR3 in DNA: TGTGCCAACCGGGACATCCGCTATGGCTACACCTTC. Amino acid sequence: CANRDIRYGYTF.

The CDR3 region is CASSQDRGDSWFDGYTF. CDR3 coding DNA: TGCGCCAGCAGCCAAGATAGGGGCGACAGCTGGTTTGATGGCTACACCTTC. The rearrangement links TRBV4-1 to TRBJ1-2; D possibly corresponds to TRBD1 (5 bases). V was clipped by 0 bases and J by 6 bases, with 20 bases between them. Germline CDR1 is MGHRA and CDR2 is YSYEKL. The CDR3 length is 17 residues.

The chain joins TRBV19 to TRBJ2-4, with a possible D match to TRBD2 (6 bases). There are 16 residues in the CDR3. V lost 3 bases, J lost 3 bases, and 15 bases lay in between. Looked up from germline, CDR1 is LNHDA and CDR2 is SQIVND (reference sequence). The CDR3 region has the DNA TGTGCCAGTAGTATGAGTGGCGGGGTAGGCAAAAACATTCAGTACTTC. Its protein is CASSMSGGVGKNIQYF.

The chain employs TRBV29-1 and TRBJ1-3; D unclear. Trimming shortened V by 1 base and J by 2 bases, and 6 bases separated the two germline ends. The germline gives CDR1 SQVTM, CDR2 ANQGSEA. The CDR3 is 13 residues long. The CDR3 reads CSVEGGTGNTIYF. The CDR3 nucleotides read TGCAGCGTTGAAGGAGGGACTGGAAACACCATATATTTT.

This chain links TRBV10-1 with TRBJ1-1; D is unresolved. Trimming cost V 0 bases and J 1 base, with 12 bases left between them. CDR1 and CDR2 (germline): WNHNN, SYGVQD (reference sequence). The CDR3 consists of 16 residues. CDR3 sequence: CASSESTRLSNTEAFF. CDR3 nucleotide sequence: TGCGCCAGCAGTGAGTCGACGAGGCTATCGAACACTGAAGCTTTCTTT.

The chain employs TRBV30 and TRBJ2-5, with 11 bases identical to TRBD2. J was trimmed by 4 bases and V by 8 bases; bases with no gene match: 6. Germline V gene sequence: CDR1 GTSNPN, CDR2 SVGIG (reference sequence). This CDR3 is 13 amino acids long. The CDR3 nucleotides read TGTGCCCAGACGGGACTAGCGGCAGAGACCCAGTACTTC. Translation: CAQTGLAAETQYF.

The chain joins TRBV19 to TRBJ2-3, with 9 nucleotides matching TRBD2. The CDR3 runs to 15 residues. The V and J ends lost 8 bases and 6 bases, in that order; junction bases with no gene match: 12. Germline loops: CDR1 LNHDA, CDR2 SQIVND (reference sequence). CDR3 region: CASSYSGSPMDTQYF. The CDR3 DNA sequence: TGTGCCAGTTCGTATAGCGGGAGCCCCATGGATACGCAGTATTTT.

CDR3 sequence reads: CATAEDYSGNTIYF. The CDR3 nucleotides are TGTGCCACCGCGGAGGATTACTCCGGAAACACCATATATTTT. The gene calls are TRBV15 and TRBJ1-3; D unclear. CDR3 length: 14 amino acids. The germline V gene has CDR1 LNHNV and CDR2 YYDKDF (reference sequence). The V end lost 8 bases, the J end lost 4 bases, and 15 bases lay between the germline ends.

This clone came up a few times. The V and J genes are TRBV19 and TRBJ2-1, with D maybe TRBD2 (5 bases). CDR3 length: 14 amino acids. Trimming took 6 bases from V and 0 from J, leaving 9 bases between them. Germline-derived CDR1 and CDR2 are LNHDA and SQIVND (reference sequence). CDR3 nucleotide sequence: TGTGCCAGTAGCCTGGGGAGCTCCTACAATGAGCAGTTCTTC. Amino acid sequence: CASSLGSSYNEQFF.

The chain joins TRBV5-4 to TRBJ2-1; 11 nucleotides agree with TRBD2. The CDR3 totals 16 residues. Germline lookup yields CDR1 SGHNT and CDR2 YYREEE (reference sequence). The V segment lost 3 bases and the J segment 4 bases; nucleotides outside the gene matches: 6. CDR3 DNA sequence: TGTGCCAGCAGCTCCACCGGGACTAGCGGTTACAATGAGCAGTTCTTC. It codes for CASSSTGTSGYNEQFF.